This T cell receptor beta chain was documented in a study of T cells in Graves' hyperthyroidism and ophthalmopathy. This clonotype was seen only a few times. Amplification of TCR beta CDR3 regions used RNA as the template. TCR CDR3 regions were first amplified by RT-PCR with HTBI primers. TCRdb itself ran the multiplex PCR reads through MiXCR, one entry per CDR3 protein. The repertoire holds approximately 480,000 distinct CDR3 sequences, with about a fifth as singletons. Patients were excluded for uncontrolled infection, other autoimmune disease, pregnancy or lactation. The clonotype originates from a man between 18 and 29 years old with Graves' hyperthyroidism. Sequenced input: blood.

The chain's CDR3 is CASSQEVRAEAFF. The CDR3 coding sequence is TGCGCCAGCAGCCAGGAGGTTAGGGCTGAAGCTTTCTTT. The chain has TRBV5-1 and TRBJ1-1; D not certain. There are 13 residues in the CDR3. Trimming removed 4 bases at V and 6 bases at J, with 13 bases between. From germline, CDR1 is SGHRS and CDR2 YFSETQ.